This T cell receptor beta chain emerged from a study of blood T cell repertoires in COVID-19. Produced via immunoSEQ multiplex PCR; TCRdb's table is partial and in-frame only. The repertoire has about 200,000 clones, 70% to 80% of them found once; the top ten carry around 6%. Germline assignment: CDR1 SGHTA and CDR2 FQGNSA. This CDR3 region has 16 residues. V gave up 2 bases and J gave up 8 bases; unmatched junction bases: 9. Specimen: peripheral blood. This chain uses TRBV7-2 with TRBJ2-7, with TRBD2 identical over 13 bases. This TCR derives from a woman aged 40 to 55 with COVID-19, enrolled during active disease. As DNA, the CDR3 is TGTGCCAGCAGCTTAAGGACTAGCGGGGGCCCCGGGAAGCAGTACTTC. It is translated as CASSLRTSGGPGKQYF. Together with reference TRBV7-2 and TRBJ2-7, the CDR3 gives the full variable domain: GAGVSQSPSNKVTEKGKDVELRCDPISGHTALYWYRQSLGQGLEFLIYFQGNSAPDKSGLPSDRFSAERTGGSVSTLTIQRTQQEDSAVYLCASSLRTSGGPGKQYFGPGTRLTVT.